These T cell receptor beta chains were read from a single sample in a study of blood T cell repertoires in COVID-19. Some clones are missing from TCRdb's copy, which holds only in-frame ones; the method was immunoSEQ multiplex PCR. The sample holds around 81,000 clones, nearly 80% seen once. Sequencing was carried out using peripheral blood. The receptors stem from a human donor in a cohort sampled during active COVID-19. Each CDR3 is given with its conserved first and last residue. A D gene is named only where the DNA matches it firmly. Rows give clone size only sometimes, using once, few, many, or a class for an expanded clone.

>TRBD2|TRBV7-9|17|.|TRBJ2-3
CASSLSASGGATDTQYF
TGTGCCAGCAGCTTAAGCGCTAGCGGGGGGGCCACAGATACGCAGTATTTT
>.|TRBV7-2|15|.|TRBJ2-3
CASSPEGTSTDTQYF
TGTGCCAGCAGCCCAGAGGGGACTAGCACAGATACGCAGTATTTT
>TRBD1|TRBV5-8|13|.|TRBJ1-2
CASSPGQGYGYTF
TGTGCCAGCAGCCCGGGACAGGGCTATGGCTACACCTTC
>TRBD1|TRBV6-1|15|once|TRBJ1-5
CASSEETGGNQPQHF
TGTGCCAGCAGTGAAGAGACAGGGGGCAATCAGCCCCAGCATTTT
>TRBD1|TRBV29-1|15|.|TRBJ2-7
CSVEGGTGAIYEQYF
TGCAGCGTTGAAGGAGGGACAGGGGCGATCTACGAGCAGTACTTC
>.|TRBV5-1|14|.|TRBJ2-3
CASSLDKIADTQYF
TGCGCCAGCAGCTTGGACAAGATCGCAGATACGCAGTATTTT
>.|TRBV12-3/TRBV12-4|12|.|TRBJ2-5
CASSRLRETQYF
TGTGCCAGCAGCCGACTGCGGGAGACCCAGTACTTC
>.|TRBV3-1/TRBV3-2|15|.|TRBJ2-1
CASSPAAGRNNEQFF
TGTGCCAGCAGCCCTGCGGCGGGGCGAAACAATGAGCAGTTCTTC
>.|TRBV6-5|11|.|TRBJ1-1
CASSYSGGAFF
TGTGCCAGCAGTTACTCTGGAGGCGCTTTCTTT
>.|TRBV30|13|few|TRBJ1-5
CAWSDSYNQPQHF
TGTGCCTGGAGCGACAGCTACAATCAGCCCCAGCATTTT
>.|TRBV30|15|.|TRBJ1-5
CAWRPAGGSNQPQHF
TGTGCCTGGAGGCCGGCGGGGGGCAGCAATCAGCCCCAGCATTTT
>.|TRBV11-3|14|.|TRBJ2-5
CASSPGGRKETQYF
TGTGCCAGCAGCCCCGGTGGGAGGAAAGAGACCCAGTACTTC
>.|TRBV4-2|15|.|TRBJ1-6
CASSQDTGAPSPLHF
TGTGCCAGCAGCCAAGATACGGGAGCTCCTTCACCCCTCCACTTT
>.|TRBV6-1|17|.|TRBJ1-1
CASSEGRGTMMNTEAFF
TGTGCCAGCAGTGAAGGAAGGGGGACTATGATGAACACTGAAGCTTTCTTT
>.|TRBV5-6|15|.|TRBJ2-3
CASSFTSSEGDTQYF
TGTGCCAGCAGCTTTACTAGCTCAGAGGGAGATACGCAGTATTTT
>.|TRBV29-1|12|.|TRBJ2-3
CGGGGATDTQYF
TGCGGCGGTGGGGGGGCCACAGATACGCAGTATTTT
>.|TRBV28|14|.|TRBJ1-1
CASRRPGGNTEAFF
TGTGCCAGCAGGCGACCGGGAGGGAACACTGAAGCTTTCTTT
>.|TRBV4-3|13|.|TRBJ2-3
CASSQQQGDTQYF
TGCGCCAGCAGCCAACAACAGGGAGATACGCAGTATTTT
>TRBD2|TRBV6-2/TRBV6-3|14|.|TRBJ2-1
CASSSSGGYNEQFF
TGTGCCAGCAGCTCTAGCGGGGGGTACAATGAGCAGTTCTTC
>TRBD1|TRBV7-2|15|.|TRBJ1-3
CASSLDRAYGNTIYF
TGTGCCAGCAGCCTAGACAGGGCTTATGGAAACACCATATATTTT
>.|TRBV24-1|15|.|TRBJ2-3
CATSVRTGSTDTQYF
TGTGCCACCAGTGTTAGGACTGGAAGCACAGATACGCAGTATTTT
>TRBD1|TRBV12-3/TRBV12-4|13|.|TRBJ1-2
CASRRTGGFGYTF
TGTGCCAGCAGAAGGACAGGGGGCTTTGGCTACACCTTC
>TRBD2|TRBV6-1|17|.|TRBJ2-7
CASSEVASGGLDYEQYF
TGTGCCAGCAGTGAAGTGGCTAGCGGGGGGTTAGACTACGAGCAGTACTTC
>.|TRBV11-2|14|many|TRBJ1-6
CASSRDFYNSPLHF
TGTGCCAGCAGTCGGGACTTCTACAATTCACCCCTCCACTTT
>.|TRBV5-6|13|few|TRBJ1-2
CASSHTGPYGYTF
TGTGCCAGCAGCCATACAGGGCCTTATGGCTACACCTTC
>.|TRBV6-5|14|once|TRBJ2-1
CASRPDRSYNEQFF
TGTGCCAGCAGACCTGACAGATCCTACAATGAGCAGTTCTTC
>.|TRBV2|11|.|TRBJ1-2
CASSVTGGYTF
TGTGCCAGCAGCGTTACCGGTGGCTACACCTTC
>TRBD2|TRBV3-1/TRBV3-2|14|once|TRBJ2-2
CASSQAGGNGELFF
TGTGCCAGCAGCCAGGCGGGGGGGAACGGGGAGCTGTTTTTT
>.|TRBV6-5|14|.|TRBJ2-7
CASSYRGGSYEQYF
TGTGCCAGCAGTTACAGGGGGGGCTCCTACGAGCAGTACTTC
>.|TRBV7-8|13|once|TRBJ2-3
CASSLGGSGTQYF
TGTGCCAGCAGCTTAGGGGGCAGCGGGACACAGTATTTT
>.|TRBV18|13|.|TRBJ2-2
CASSPKNTGELFF
TGTGCCAGCTCACCTAAAAACACCGGGGAGCTGTTTTTT
>TRBD1|TRBV7-9|16|.|TRBJ1-1
CASTQGGGHRNTEAFF
TGTGCCAGCACCCAAGGAGGGGGCCATCGGAACACTGAAGCTTTCTTT
>.|TRBV6-5|12|.|TRBJ1-4
CASSRTGEKLFF
TGTGCCAGCAGCCGAACAGGGGAAAAACTGTTTTTT
>TRBD2|TRBV7-3|15|.|TRBJ2-5
CASSPQGLAGETQYF
TGTGCCAGCAGCCCCCAGGGACTAGCGGGGGAGACCCAGTACTTC
>TRBD1|TRBV5-1|15|.|TRBJ1-1
CASSLGDRENTEAFF
TGCGCCAGCAGCTTGGGGGACAGGGAGAACACTGAAGCTTTCTTT
>.|TRBV5-1|15|.|TRBJ2-1
CASSLTAGAYNEQFF
TGCGCCAGCAGCTTGACGGCGGGGGCGTACAATGAGCAGTTCTTC
>TRBD1|TRBV4-3|15|.|TRBJ2-7
CASSQGTGEGYEQYF
TGCGCCAGCAGCCAGGGGACAGGGGAAGGGTACGAGCAGTACTTC
>.|TRBV7-3|16|.|TRBJ2-6
CASSLNSGSGANVLTF
TGTGCCAGCAGCTTAAACAGTGGATCTGGGGCCAACGTCCTGACTTTC
>.|TRBV5-1|16|.|TRBJ2-6
CASSLSTGRRGNVLTF
TGCGCCAGCAGCCTAAGCACAGGGCGTCGTGGCAACGTCCTGACTTTC
>.|TRBV11-2|15|.|TRBJ1-3
CASSLGGGSGNTIYF
TGTGCCAGCAGCTTAGGGGGGGGCTCTGGAAACACCATATATTTT
>TRBD1|TRBV19|16|.|TRBJ2-4
CASSKGQGALGGIQYF
TGTGCCAGTAGTAAGGGACAGGGGGCGCTTGGTGGCATTCAGTACTTC
>TRBD1|TRBV27|16|medium-sized|TRBJ1-2
CASSSDAGQSGYGYTF
TGTGCCAGCAGCTCGGACGCGGGACAGAGTGGCTATGGCTACACCTTC
>TRBD1|TRBV7-2|16|.|TRBJ2-5
CASSLFGTGLQETQYF
TGTGCCAGCAGCTTATTTGGGACAGGGCTCCAAGAGACCCAGTACTTC
>TRBD1|TRBV5-1|15|.|TRBJ1-1
CASSLSRGQGTEAFF
TGCGCCAGCAGCTTGTCAAGGGGGCAGGGCACTGAAGCTTTCTTT
>.|TRBV7-2|15|once|TRBJ2-5
CASSPGGQRKGTQYF
TGTGCCAGCAGCCCCGGGGGACAGAGAAAGGGGACCCAGTACTTC
>.|TRBV6-5|15|.|TRBJ1-2
CASSPNEQGTYGYTF
TGTGCCAGCAGTCCAAACGAACAGGGTACCTATGGCTACACCTTC